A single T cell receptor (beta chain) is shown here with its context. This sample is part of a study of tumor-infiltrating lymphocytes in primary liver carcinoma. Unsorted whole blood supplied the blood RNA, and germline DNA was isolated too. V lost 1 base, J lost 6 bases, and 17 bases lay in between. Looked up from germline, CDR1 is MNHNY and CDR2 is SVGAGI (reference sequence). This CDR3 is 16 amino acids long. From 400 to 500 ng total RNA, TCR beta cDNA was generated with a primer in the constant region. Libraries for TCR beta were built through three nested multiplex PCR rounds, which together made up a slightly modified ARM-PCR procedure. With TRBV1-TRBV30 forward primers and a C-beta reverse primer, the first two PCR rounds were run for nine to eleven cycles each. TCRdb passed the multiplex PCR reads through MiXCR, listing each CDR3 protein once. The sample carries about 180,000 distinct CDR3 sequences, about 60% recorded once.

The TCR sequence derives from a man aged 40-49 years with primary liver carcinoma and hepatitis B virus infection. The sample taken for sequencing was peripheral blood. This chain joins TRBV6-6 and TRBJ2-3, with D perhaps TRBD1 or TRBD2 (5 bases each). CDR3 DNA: TGTGCCAGCAGTTACTTTCAGGGACGGCCGGGGGATACGCAGTATTTT. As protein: CASSYFQGRPGDTQYF.